One sample yielded the 30 T cell receptor beta chains listed below, sequenced in a study of blood T cell repertoires in COVID-19. Produced via immunoSEQ multiplex PCR; TCRdb's table is partial and in-frame only. The sample yields around 110,000 clones, over 55% seen once. Sequencing was performed on peripheral blood. All receptors derive from a human donor with acute or convalescent COVID-19. The donor label of this sample is uncertain.

V is TRBV6-5 and J is TRBJ1-6; D ambiguous. The CDR3 extends over 14 amino acids. Looked up from germline, CDR1 is MNHEY and CDR2 is SVGAGI. V lost 4 bases and J 9 bases, leaving 13 bases between the germline ends. The CDR3 coding sequence is TGTGCCAGCAGTTCCTACACGGGAGCTTCACCCCTCCACTTT. Translating gives CASSSYTGASPLHF.

This clone occurred a few times. V is TRBV6-5 and J is TRBJ1-1, with 9 bases that match TRBD1. Germline V gives CDR1 MNHEY, CDR2 SVGAGI. The CDR3 is 15 residues long. V shed 0 bases and J 7 bases; nucleotides not matched to a gene: 6. The CDR3 loop is CASSYSLGTGYEAFF. The CDR3 bases are TGTGCCAGCAGTTACTCACTCGGGACAGGGTATGAAGCTTTCTTT.

The chain uses TRBV27 and TRBJ2-7, with TRBD2 matching over 14 bases. Germline trimming cut 3 bases from V and 4 bases from J; bases unmatched to any gene: 2. Germline V gene data show CDR1 as MNHEY and CDR2 as SMNVEV (reference sequence). The CDR3 consists of 15 residues. The CDR3 protein is CASSLTSGGDYEQYF. CDR3 bases: TGTGCCAGCAGTTTGACTAGCGGGGGGGATTACGAGCAGTACTTC.

CDR3 protein: CASRPNKNTEAFF. DNA of the CDR3: TGTGCCAGCAGACCCAACAAGAACACTGAAGCTTTCTTT. The rearrangement links TRBV6-5 to TRBJ1-1; D unclear. The CDR3 has 13 residues. Trimming left V 6 bases short and J 1 base short, with 9 bases between. Per germline, CDR1 MNHEY and CDR2 SVGAGI.

The chain uses TRBV4-1 and TRBJ1-2; 7 bases agree with TRBD1. Germline CDR1 MGHRA, CDR2 YSYEKL. The CDR3 has 14 residues. V trimming: 0 bases; J trimming: 5 bases; junction bases outside the gene matches: 3. The CDR3 DNA follows: TGCGCCAGCAGCCAAGAGGACAGGTTATATGGCTACACCTTC. It translates to CASSQEDRLYGYTF.

The genes are TRBV5-1 and TRBJ2-5; no reliable D call. Between the trimmed V and J ends, which lost 4 bases and 1 base, there was a span of 8 bases. The CDR3 loop spans 13 amino acids. Germline CDR1 reads SGHRS; CDR2 reads YFSETQ. Here the CDR3 DNA reads TGCGCCAGCAGCGGTGGGCTCCAAGAGACCCAGTACTTC. This codes for CASSGGLQETQYF.

This clone was observed once. The V gene is TRBV6-5, the J gene TRBJ1-2; unclear D gene. This CDR3 comprises 12 residues. Germline values: CDR1 MNHEY, CDR2 SVGAGI. The V end was cut by 8 bases, the J end by 4 bases, with 11 bases between. CDR3 nucleotide sequence: TGTGCCAGCCGCGGGGATGGCTATGGCTACACCTTC. Its translation: CASRGDGYGYTF.

The chain uses TRBV2 and TRBJ2-7; D not resolved. The CDR3 length is 12 residues. Trimming pared 8 bases from V and 3 bases from J, leaving 11 bases between. Germline CDR1 SNHLY, CDR2 FYNNEI. CDR3 loop: CASGTNRYEQYF. CDR3 in DNA: TGTGCCAGCGGCACCAACCGCTACGAGCAGTACTTC.

This clone has a handful of counts. The chain couples TRBV21-1 to TRBJ2-7; the table's D call of TRBD1 was not tested on the DNA. TRBV21-1 is marked as a pseudogene. This CDR3 is 17 amino acids long. The CDR3 loop is CASSKGLVGTPSLEQYF. The DNA for the CDR3 is TGTGCCAGCAGCAAAGGATTAGTCGGGACACCTAGTCTCGAGCAGTACTTC.

This clone turned up a few times. The J gene is TRBJ1-2, the V gene TRBV12-3 or TRBV12-4; D is perhaps TRBD1 (6 bases). The CDR3 contains 13 residues. Trimming took off 6 bases at V and 8 bases at J, with 16 bases between the two ends. Written as DNA, the CDR3 is TGTGCCAGCAGCACCCTAGGGGGAGTGGGCTACACCTTC. It is translated as CASSTLGGVGYTF.

This chain joins TRBV24-1 and TRBJ2-1, with D possibly matching TRBD2 (7 bases). From germline, CDR1 is KGHDR and CDR2 SFDVKD. With 2 bases removed from V and 0 bases from J, the gap between germline ends came to 16 bases. This CDR3 has 18 residues. The chain's CDR3 is CATSDWPRGGGSYNEQFF. The CDR3 DNA follows: TGTGCCACCAGTGATTGGCCCCGGGGAGGGGGCTCCTACAATGAGCAGTTCTTC.

The J gene is TRBJ2-7, the V gene TRBV21-1; whether TRBD1, the table's D call, matches the DNA was not checked. TRBV21-1 is recorded as a pseudogene. The CDR3 contains 15 residues. The CDR3 spells CASSKAWQGRNEQYF. CDR3 DNA sequence: TGTGCCAGCAGCAAAGCTTGGCAGGGCCGCAACGAGCAGTACTTC.

This rearrangement joins TRBV5-5 to TRBJ1-1, with unresolved D. Germline loops: CDR1 SGHKS, CDR2 YYEKEE (reference sequence). The CDR3 has 13 amino acids. Trimming removed 0 bases from V and 2 bases from J, with 5 bases in between. The chain's CDR3 is CASSLALNTEAFF. DNA of the CDR3: TGTGCCAGCAGCTTGGCTCTTAACACTGAAGCTTTCTTT.

The chain carries TRBV3-1 (or the pseudogene TRBV3-2) and TRBJ2-7; perhaps TRBD1 as D (5 bases). The V gene's germline CDR1 is LGHDT and CDR2 YNNKEL (reference sequence). Trimming pared 4 bases from V and 7 bases from J, leaving 17 bases between. The CDR3 is made up of 14 amino acids. CDR3: CASSLGHGPGEQYV. CDR3 sequence (DNA): TGTGCCAGCAGCCTCGGACACGGCCCTGGGGAGCAGTACGTC.

This sequence joins TRBV5-1 and TRBJ1-6, with TRBD1 matching 9 bases. CDR3 length: 15 residues. Trimming removed 0 bases from V and 6 bases from J; junction bases left unmatched: 1. Germline V gene data show CDR1 as SGHRS and CDR2 as YFSETQ. The chain's CDR3 is CASSLGDRANSPLHF. The CDR3 DNA reads TGCGCCAGCAGCTTGGGGGACAGGGCTAATTCACCCCTCCACTTT.

V gene TRBV6-1 combines with J gene TRBJ2-1; TRBD2 matches 8 bases. The germline V gene encodes CDR1 MNHNS and CDR2 SASEGT. Unmatched junction bases numbered 4, after V lost 0 bases and J lost 9 bases. This CDR3 has 14 amino acids. CDR3 sequence reads: CASSEAHRGGEQFF. CDR3 nucleotides: TGTGCCAGCAGTGAAGCCCACCGGGGGGGTGAGCAGTTCTTC.

The V gene is TRBV9, the J gene TRBJ2-6; 8 nucleotides align to TRBD1. V dropped 0 bases and J dropped 4; count of bases not matched to a gene: 6. This CDR3 spans 17 amino acids. Germline CDR1 SGDLS, CDR2 YYNGEE. This chain's CDR3 is CASSVGQGASGANVLTF. Written as DNA, the CDR3 is TGTGCCAGCAGCGTAGGGCAGGGGGCTTCCGGGGCCAACGTCCTGACTTTC. The variable domain in full, completed from reference TRBV9 and TRBJ2-6, reads DSGVTQTPKHLITATGQRVTLRCSPRSGDLSVYWYQQSLDQGLQFLIQYYNGEERAKGNILERFSAQQFPDLHSELNLSSLELGDSALYFCASSVGQGASGANVLTFGAGSRLTVL.

This chain links TRBV15 with TRBJ1-2, with D hard to call. The V and J ends lost 7 bases and 1 base respectively, with 19 bases between them. The germline gives CDR1 LNHNV, CDR2 YYDKDF (reference sequence). The CDR3 has 16 amino acids. In nucleotides, the CDR3 is TGTGCCACCAACTCAGAGAACCGAGAGGGTAACTATGGCTACACCTTC. Its translation: CATNSENREGNYGYTF.

V and J are TRBV11-2 and TRBJ2-7; D remains unclear. The CDR3 runs 14 residues. Germline V gives CDR1 SGHAT, CDR2 FQNNGV. V shed 0 bases and J shed 4 bases, with 10 bases lying between them. The CDR3 nucleotides are TGTGCCAGCAGCTTAGACCCTTCCTCTTACGAGCAGTACTTC. Protein product: CASSLDPSSYEQYF. Together with reference TRBV11-2 and TRBJ2-7, the CDR3 gives the full variable domain: EAGVAQSPRYKIIEKRQSVAFWCNPISGHATLYWYQQILGQGPKLLIQFQNNGVVDDSQLPKDRFSAERLKGVDSTLKIQPAKLEDSAVYLCASSLDPSSYEQYFGPGTRLTVT.

The chain has TRBV29-1 and TRBJ1-2; D not certain. CDR3 size: 15 residues. V was trimmed by 6 bases and J by 1 base, leaving 18 bases between them. Looked up from germline, CDR1 is SQVTM and CDR2 is ANQGSEA. The CDR3 region has the DNA TGCAGCGTCCAAACGGGTGGGAGGGATAACTATGGCTACACCTTC. This encodes CSVQTGGRDNYGYTF.

This clone came up once. The rearrangement uses TRBV4-2 and TRBJ1-4, with TRBD1 matching over 7 bases. V was pared by 0 bases and J by 6 bases, with 4 bases of the junction left unmatched. Germline V gene data show CDR1 as LGHNA and CDR2 as YNFKEQ. The CDR3 runs to 15 residues. The CDR3 protein is CASSQDAGGDEKLFF. The CDR3 DNA is TGTGCCAGCAGCCAAGACGCAGGGGGAGATGAAAAACTGTTTTTT.

As DNA, the CDR3 is TGCGCCAGCAGCCAAGATTTCACAGGGGACGCCTACGAGCAGTACGTC. This gives the protein CASSQDFTGDAYEQYV. The chain carries TRBV4-1 and TRBJ2-7; TRBD1 matches 7 bases. V lost 0 bases to trimming and J lost 2 bases; unmatched junction nucleotides: 7. CDR3 length: 16 residues. Germline V gene lookup returns CDR1 MGHRA and CDR2 YSYEKL.

The J gene is TRBJ2-2, the V gene TRBV3-1 (or the pseudogene TRBV3-2); 10 nucleotides align to TRBD1. Germline V gene sequence: CDR1 LGHDT, CDR2 YNNKEL (reference sequence). The CDR3 covers 14 residues. Losses at the gene ends were 7 bases for V and 4 bases for J; bases not matched to a gene: 3. The CDR3 sequence: CASIRTGGTGELFF. CDR3 DNA sequence: TGTGCCAGCATCCGGACAGGGGGCACCGGGGAGCTGTTTTTT.

This chain links TRBV24-1 with TRBJ1-4; D remains unclear. V lost 7 bases, J lost 0 bases, and 11 bases lay in between. Looked up from germline, CDR1 is KGHDR and CDR2 is SFDVKD. The CDR3 sequence is 15 residues long. The CDR3 region has the DNA TGTGCCACCAGACATAGACAAGCAACTAATGAAAAACTGTTTTTT. Its translation: CATRHRQATNEKLFF.

The rearrangement uses TRBV4-1 and TRBJ1-6; 9 positions agree with TRBD1. Trimming took 1 base from V and 9 from J; bases not matched to a gene: 4. CDR1 and CDR2 from the germline V gene are MGHRA and YSYEKL. The CDR3 extends over 15 amino acids. The CDR3 spells CASSQGAGQGSPLHF. The CDR3 region has the DNA TGCGCCAGCAGCCAAGGCGCGGGACAGGGTTCACCCCTCCACTTT.

The chain employs TRBV19 and TRBJ1-6, with 7 bases that match TRBD1. CDR1 and CDR2 from the germline V gene are LNHDA and SQIVND (reference sequence). V lost 4 bases to trimming and J lost 6 bases; unmatched junction nucleotides: 3. The CDR3 is 14 amino acids. Here the CDR3 DNA reads TGTGCCAGTAGTACGACAGGGTTTAATTCACCCCTCCACTTT. Translated: CASSTTGFNSPLHF.

This rearrangement joins TRBV4-1 to TRBJ2-2; 11 bases match TRBD2. CDR3 size: 20 residues. Trimming at V came to 1 base and at J to 4 bases, leaving 14 bases not matched to a gene. Looked up from germline, CDR1 is MGHRA and CDR2 is YSYEKL. The CDR3 protein is CASSQVRPGASGGRTGELFF. CDR3 in DNA: TGCGCCAGCAGCCAAGTAAGACCTGGGGCTAGCGGGGGGCGCACCGGGGAGCTGTTTTTT.

The gene calls are TRBV6-5 and TRBJ1-2; 7 bases are shared with TRBD1. The CDR3 extends over 13 amino acids. V dropped 2 bases and J dropped 4; count of bases not matched to a gene: 1. Germline V gene sequence: CDR1 MNHEY, CDR2 SVGAGI. CDR3 sequence reads: CASSYDRAYGYTF. CDR3 nucleotide sequence: TGTGCCAGCAGTTACGACAGGGCCTATGGCTACACCTTC.

The chain joins TRBV18 to TRBJ2-3; tentative D call: TRBD1 (5 bases). Trimming removed 4 bases from V and 2 bases from J, with 10 bases in between. CDR3 length equals 14 residues. The germline V gene encodes CDR1 KGHSH and CDR2 LQKENI. Here the CDR3 reads CASSLTGNTDTQYF. CDR3 sequence (DNA): TGTGCCAGCTCACTAACAGGAAACACAGATACGCAGTATTTT.

The chain has TRBV3-1 (or the pseudogene TRBV3-2) and TRBJ1-6; tentative D call: TRBD1 (6 bases). Germline lookup yields CDR1 LGHDT and CDR2 YNNKEL (reference sequence). The CDR3 has 14 amino acids. V lost 4 bases and J lost 4, with 8 bases in between. This chain's CDR3 is CASSPGQYNSPLHF. For the CDR3, the DNA is TGTGCCAGCAGCCCCGGACAGTATAATTCACCCCTCCACTTT.